The T cell receptor beta chain described here comes from a study of cytomegalovirus exposure and HLA in healthy donors. CDR1 and CDR2 from the germline V gene are GTSNPN and SVGIG (reference sequence). Trimming took off 1 base at V and 5 bases at J, with 9 bases between the two ends. This CDR3 contains 13 residues. PCR was performed using 60 Vbeta and 13 Jbeta primers. The data were produced by immunoSEQ multiplex PCR, yet TCRdb's version contains in-frame clones alone and is incomplete. This table has roughly 150,000 clones, approximately 73% appearing once. The sample consisted of PBMCs. This chain links TRBV30 with TRBJ1-5, with a possible D match to TRBD1 (6 bases). The receptor was isolated from a young woman in good health and CMV-seronegative. The CDR3 loop is CAWSGQGYQPQHF. DNA for the CDR3: TGTGCCTGGAGTGGGCAGGGGTATCAGCCCCAGCATTTT.